Below, one T cell receptor beta chain is given with its context. Its target is unknown. The data derive from a study of Ad26.COV2.S vaccination and SARS-CoV-2 variants. Treatment of the sample: roughly 19 received Ad26.COV2.S at low or high dose, single or two shots; about 5 received placebo; per-sample allocation not given. Day 63 following the first vaccine or placebo injection was when the samples were taken. Profiling relied on immunoSEQ multiplex PCR, and the TCRdb table lists in-frame clones only, not all of them. The data hold more than 400,000 clones, with about 92% observed a single time. Germline V lookup: CDR1 MNHEY, CDR2 SMNVEV (reference sequence). V was pared by 0 bases and J by 10 bases, with 10 bases of the junction left unmatched. The CDR3 is 16 residues long. Study-wide results and limits: In vaccinated individuals, spike-specific CD8+ and CD4+ T cell responses reportedly displayed substantial breadth.

This material consisted of peripheral blood, taken in a trial of Ad26.COV2.S vaccine versus placebo. V and J are TRBV27 and TRBJ2-1; TRBD2 matches at 9 bases. This receptor was obtained from a person between 18 and 59 years old who received the Ad26.COV2.S COVID-19 vaccine or a placebo. CDR3 residues: CASSLSNTLAGREQFF. The CDR3 DNA reads as TGTGCCAGCAGTTTATCGAACACGCTAGCGGGACGAGAGCAGTTCTTC.